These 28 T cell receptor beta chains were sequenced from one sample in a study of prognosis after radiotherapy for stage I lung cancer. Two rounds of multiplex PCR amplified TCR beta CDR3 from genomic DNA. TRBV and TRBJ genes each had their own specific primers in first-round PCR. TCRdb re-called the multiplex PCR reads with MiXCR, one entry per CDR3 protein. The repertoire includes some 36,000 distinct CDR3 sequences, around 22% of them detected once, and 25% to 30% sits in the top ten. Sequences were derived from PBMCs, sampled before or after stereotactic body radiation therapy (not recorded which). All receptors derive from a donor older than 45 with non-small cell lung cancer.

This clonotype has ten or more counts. The CDR3 loop is CASSPSFGEDTEAFF. CDR3 DNA: TGTGCCAGCAGCCCCTCATTCGGAGAAGACACTGAAGCTTTCTTT. V is TRBV5-6 and J is TRBJ1-1; D unresolved. V lost 4 bases to trimming and J lost 3 bases, with 16 bases between them. Per the germline V gene, CDR1 is SGHDT and CDR2 is YYEEEE. This CDR3 has 15 amino acids.

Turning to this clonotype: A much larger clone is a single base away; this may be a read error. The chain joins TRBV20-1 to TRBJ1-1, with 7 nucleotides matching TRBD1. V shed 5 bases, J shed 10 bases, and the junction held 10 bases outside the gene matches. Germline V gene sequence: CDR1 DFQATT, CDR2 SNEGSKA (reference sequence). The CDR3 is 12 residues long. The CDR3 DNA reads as TGCAGTGCTCCGGGAGGGGGCGGGGTAGCTTTCTTT. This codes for CSAPGGGGVAFF.

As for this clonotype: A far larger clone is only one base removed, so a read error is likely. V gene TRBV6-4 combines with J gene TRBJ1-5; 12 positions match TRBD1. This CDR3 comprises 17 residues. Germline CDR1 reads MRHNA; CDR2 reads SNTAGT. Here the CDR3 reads CASSAGTGGLGNQHQHF. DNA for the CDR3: TGTGCCAGCAGTGCCGGGACAGGGGGCTTGGGCAATCAGCACCAGCATTTT.

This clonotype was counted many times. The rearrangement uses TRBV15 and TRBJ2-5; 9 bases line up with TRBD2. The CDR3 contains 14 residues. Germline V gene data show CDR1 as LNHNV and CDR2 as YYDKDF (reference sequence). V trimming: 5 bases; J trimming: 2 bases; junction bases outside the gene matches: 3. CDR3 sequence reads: CATSGLASQETQYF. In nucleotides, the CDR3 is TGTGCCACCAGCGGACTAGCGAGTCAAGAGACCCAGTACTTC. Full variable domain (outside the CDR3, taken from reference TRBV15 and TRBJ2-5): DAMVIQNPRYQVTQFGKPVTLSCSQTLNHNVMYWYQQKSSQAPKLLFHYYDKDFNNEADTPDNFQSRRPNTSFCFLDIRSPGLGDTAMYLCATSGLASQETQYFGPGTRLLVL.

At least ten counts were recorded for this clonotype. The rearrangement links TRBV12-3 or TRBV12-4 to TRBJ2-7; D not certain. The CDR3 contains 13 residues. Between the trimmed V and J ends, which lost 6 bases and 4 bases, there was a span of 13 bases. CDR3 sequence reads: CASSRRVFYEQYF. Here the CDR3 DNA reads TGTGCCAGCAGCCGCCGGGTCTTTTACGAGCAGTACTTC.

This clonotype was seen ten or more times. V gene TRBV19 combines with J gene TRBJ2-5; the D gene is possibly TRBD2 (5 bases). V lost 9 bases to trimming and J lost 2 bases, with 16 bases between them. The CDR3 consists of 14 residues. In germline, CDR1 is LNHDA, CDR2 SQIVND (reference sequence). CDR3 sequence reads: CARGGEGEQETQYF. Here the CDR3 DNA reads TGTGCCAGGGGTGGTGAGGGTGAGCAAGAGACCCAGTACTTC.

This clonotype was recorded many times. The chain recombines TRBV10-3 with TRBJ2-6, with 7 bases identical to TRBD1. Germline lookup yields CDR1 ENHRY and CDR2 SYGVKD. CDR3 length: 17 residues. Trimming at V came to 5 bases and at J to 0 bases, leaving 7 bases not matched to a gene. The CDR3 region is CAISIGTVVSGANVLTF. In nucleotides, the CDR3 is TGTGCCATCAGTATCGGGACAGTAGTCTCTGGGGCCAACGTCCTGACTTTC.

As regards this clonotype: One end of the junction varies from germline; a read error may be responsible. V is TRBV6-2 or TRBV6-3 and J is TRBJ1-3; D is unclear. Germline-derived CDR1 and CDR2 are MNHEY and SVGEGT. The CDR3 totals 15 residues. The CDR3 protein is CASSARTVSANTIYF. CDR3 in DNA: TGTGCCAGCAGTGCCCGAACAGTGTCTGCAAACACCATATATTTT.

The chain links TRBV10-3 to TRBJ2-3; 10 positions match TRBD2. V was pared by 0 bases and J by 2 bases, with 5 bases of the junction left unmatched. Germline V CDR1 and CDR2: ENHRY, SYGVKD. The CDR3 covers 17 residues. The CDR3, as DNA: TGTGCCATCAGTGAGTCAATAGCGGGGGGATACACAGATACGCAGTATTTT. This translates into CAISESIAGGYTDTQYF.

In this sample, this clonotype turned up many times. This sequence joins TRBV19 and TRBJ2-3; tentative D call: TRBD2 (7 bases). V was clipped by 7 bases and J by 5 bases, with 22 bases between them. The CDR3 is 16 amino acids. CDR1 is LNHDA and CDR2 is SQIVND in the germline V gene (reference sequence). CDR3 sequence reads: CASTDGGATGIDTQYF. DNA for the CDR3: TGTGCCAGTACTGATGGGGGGGCGACAGGTATAGATACGCAGTATTTT. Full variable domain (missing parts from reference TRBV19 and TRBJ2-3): DGGITQSPKYLFRKEGQNVTLSCEQNLNHDAMYWYRQDPGQGLRLIYYSQIVNDFQKGDIAEGYSVSREKKESFPLTVTSAQKNPTAFYLCASTDGGATGIDTQYFGPGTRLTVL.

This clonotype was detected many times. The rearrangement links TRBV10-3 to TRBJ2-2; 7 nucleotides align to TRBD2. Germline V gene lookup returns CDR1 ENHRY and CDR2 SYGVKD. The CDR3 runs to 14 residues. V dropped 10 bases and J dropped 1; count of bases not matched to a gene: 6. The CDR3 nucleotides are TGTGCCACCTCGCCGGGGGGGAACACCGGGGAGCTGTTTTTT. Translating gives CATSPGGNTGELFF.

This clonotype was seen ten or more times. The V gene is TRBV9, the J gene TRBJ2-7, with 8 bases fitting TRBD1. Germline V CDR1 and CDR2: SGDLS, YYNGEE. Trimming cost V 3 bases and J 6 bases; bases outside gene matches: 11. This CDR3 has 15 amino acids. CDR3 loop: CASSGVPAGGAEQYF. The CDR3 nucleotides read TGTGCCAGCAGCGGGGTCCCGGCAGGGGGCGCCGAGCAGTACTTC.

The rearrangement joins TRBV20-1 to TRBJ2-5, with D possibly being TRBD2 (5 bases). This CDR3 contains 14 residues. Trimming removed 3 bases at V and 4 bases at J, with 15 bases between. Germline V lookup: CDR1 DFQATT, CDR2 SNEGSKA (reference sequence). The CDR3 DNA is TGCAGTGCTAGCGCCGGACTGGCAAGAGAGACCCAGTACTTC. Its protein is CSASAGLARETQYF.

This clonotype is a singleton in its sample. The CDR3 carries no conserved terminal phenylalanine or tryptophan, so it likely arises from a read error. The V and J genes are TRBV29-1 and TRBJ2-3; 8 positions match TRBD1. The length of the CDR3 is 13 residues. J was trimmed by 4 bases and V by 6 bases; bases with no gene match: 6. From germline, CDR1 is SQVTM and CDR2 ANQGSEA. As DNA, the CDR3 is TGCAGCGTCAAAGACAGGGGCGCAGATACGCAGTATTCT. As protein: CSVKDRGADTQYS.

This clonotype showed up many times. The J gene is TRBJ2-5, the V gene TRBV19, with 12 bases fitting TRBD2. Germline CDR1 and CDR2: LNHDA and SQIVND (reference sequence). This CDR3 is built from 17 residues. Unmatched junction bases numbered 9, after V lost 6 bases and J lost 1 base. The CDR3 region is CASSPLTSGGIQETQYF. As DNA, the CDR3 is TGTGCCAGTAGCCCCCTGACTAGCGGGGGTATCCAAGAGACCCAGTACTTC.

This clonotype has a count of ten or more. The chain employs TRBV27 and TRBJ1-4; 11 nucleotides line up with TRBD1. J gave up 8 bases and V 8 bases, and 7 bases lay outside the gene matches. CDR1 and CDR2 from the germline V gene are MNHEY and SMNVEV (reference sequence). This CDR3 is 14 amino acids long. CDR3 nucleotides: TGTGCCAGCCGAAGGGACAGGGGGAACGAAAAACTGTTTTTT. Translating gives CASRRDRGNEKLFF.

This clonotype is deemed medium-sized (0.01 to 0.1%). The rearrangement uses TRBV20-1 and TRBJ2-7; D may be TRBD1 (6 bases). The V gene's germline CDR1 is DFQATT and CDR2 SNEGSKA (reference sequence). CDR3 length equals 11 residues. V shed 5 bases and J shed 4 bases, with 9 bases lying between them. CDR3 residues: CSAADSYEQYF. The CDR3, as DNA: TGCAGTGCTGCGGACAGTTACGAGCAGTACTTC.

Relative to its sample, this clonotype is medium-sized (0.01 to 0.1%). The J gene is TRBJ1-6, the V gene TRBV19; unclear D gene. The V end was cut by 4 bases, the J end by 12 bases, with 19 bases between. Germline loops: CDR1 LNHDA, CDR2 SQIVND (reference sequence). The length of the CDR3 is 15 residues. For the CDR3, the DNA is TGTGCCAGTAGTACGGACGGTGGAGCGTTCAGACCCCTCCACTTT. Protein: CASSTDGGAFRPLHF.

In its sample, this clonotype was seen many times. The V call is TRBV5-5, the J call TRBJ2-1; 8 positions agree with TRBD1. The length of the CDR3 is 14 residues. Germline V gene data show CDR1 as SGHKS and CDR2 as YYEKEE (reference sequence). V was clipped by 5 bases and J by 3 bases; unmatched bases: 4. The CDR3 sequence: CASSPGTGYNEQFF. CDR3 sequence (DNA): TGTGCCAGCAGTCCCGGGACAGGCTACAATGAGCAGTTCTTC.

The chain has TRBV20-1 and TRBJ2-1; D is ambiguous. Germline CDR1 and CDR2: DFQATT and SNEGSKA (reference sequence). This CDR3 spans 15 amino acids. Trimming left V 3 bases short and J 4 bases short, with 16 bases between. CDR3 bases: TGCAGTGCTAGCGTGGCGTTAGGGCCATACAATGAGCAGTTCTTC. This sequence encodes CSASVALGPYNEQFF.

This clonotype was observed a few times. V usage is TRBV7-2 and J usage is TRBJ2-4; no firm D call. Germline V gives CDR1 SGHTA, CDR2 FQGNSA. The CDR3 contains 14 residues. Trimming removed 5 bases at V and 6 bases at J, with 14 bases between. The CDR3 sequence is CASSPASGINIQYF. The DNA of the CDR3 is TGTGCCAGCAGCCCAGCTAGTGGGATAAACATTCAGTACTTC. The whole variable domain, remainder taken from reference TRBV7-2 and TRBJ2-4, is GAGVSQSPSNKVTEKGKDVELRCDPISGHTALYWYRQSLGQGLEFLIYFQGNSAPDKSGLPSDRFSAERTGGSVSTLTIQRTQQEDSAVYLCASSPASGINIQYFGAGTRLSVL.

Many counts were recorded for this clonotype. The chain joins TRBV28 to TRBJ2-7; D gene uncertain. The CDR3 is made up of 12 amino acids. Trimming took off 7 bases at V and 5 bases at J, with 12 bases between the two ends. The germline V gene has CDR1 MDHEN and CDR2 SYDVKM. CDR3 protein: CASKLLNHEQYF. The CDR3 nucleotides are TGTGCCAGCAAGCTACTAAACCACGAGCAGTACTTC.

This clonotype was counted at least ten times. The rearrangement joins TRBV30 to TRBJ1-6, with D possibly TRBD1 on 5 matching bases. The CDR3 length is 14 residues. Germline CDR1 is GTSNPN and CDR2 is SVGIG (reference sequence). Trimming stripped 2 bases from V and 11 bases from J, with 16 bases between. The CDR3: CAWSQGGARTPLHF. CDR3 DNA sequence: TGTGCCTGGAGTCAGGGAGGAGCAAGGACACCCCTCCACTTT. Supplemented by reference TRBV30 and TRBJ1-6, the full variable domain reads SQTIHQWPATLVQPVGSPLSLECTVEGTSNPNLYWYRQAAGRGLQLLFYSVGIGQISSEVPQNLSASRPQDRQFILSSKKLLLSDSGFYLCAWSQGGARTPLHFGNGTRLTVT.

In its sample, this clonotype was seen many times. The CDR3 spells CASRGANTGELFF. CDR3 nucleotide sequence: TGTGCCAGCAGGGGGGCGAACACCGGGGAGCTGTTTTTT. The chain has TRBV28 and TRBJ2-2; D may be TRBD1 or TRBD2 (5 bases each). The CDR3 loop spans 13 amino acids. Germline V gene lookup returns CDR1 MDHEN and CDR2 SYDVKM. Trimming removed 6 bases from V and 0 bases from J, with 5 bases in between. The whole variable domain, filled in from reference TRBV28 and TRBJ2-2, reads DVKVTQSSRYLVKRTGEKVFLECVQDMDHENMFWYRQDPGLGLRLIYFSYDVKMKEKGDIPEGYSVSREKKERFSLILESASTNQTSMYLCASRGANTGELFFGEGSRLTVL.

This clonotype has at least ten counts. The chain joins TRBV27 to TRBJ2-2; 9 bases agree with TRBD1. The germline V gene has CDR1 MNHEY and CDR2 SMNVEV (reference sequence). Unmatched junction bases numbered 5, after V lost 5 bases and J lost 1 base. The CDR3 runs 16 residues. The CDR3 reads CASSINRGLNTGELFF. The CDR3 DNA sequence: TGTGCCAGCAGTATAAACAGGGGGCTGAACACCGGGGAGCTGTTTTTT.

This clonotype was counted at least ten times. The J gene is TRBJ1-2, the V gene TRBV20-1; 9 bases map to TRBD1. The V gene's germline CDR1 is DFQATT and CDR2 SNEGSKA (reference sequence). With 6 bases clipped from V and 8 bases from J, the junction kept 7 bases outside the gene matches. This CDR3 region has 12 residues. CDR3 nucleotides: TGCAGTGCCCGACAGGGGGGTGAGGGCTACACCTTC. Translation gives CSARQGGEGYTF.

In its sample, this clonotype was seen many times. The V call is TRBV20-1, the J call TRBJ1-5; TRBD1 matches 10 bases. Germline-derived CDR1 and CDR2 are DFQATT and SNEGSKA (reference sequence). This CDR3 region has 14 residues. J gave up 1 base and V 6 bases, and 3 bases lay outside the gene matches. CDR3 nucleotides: TGCAGTGCCGGGGGACAGGGGAGCAATCAGCCCCAGCATTTT. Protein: CSAGGQGSNQPQHF.

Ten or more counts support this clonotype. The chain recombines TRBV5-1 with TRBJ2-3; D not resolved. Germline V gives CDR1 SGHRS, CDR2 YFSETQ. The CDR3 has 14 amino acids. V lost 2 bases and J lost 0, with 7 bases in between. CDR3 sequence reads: CASSLTESTDTQYF. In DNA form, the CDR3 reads TGCGCCAGCAGCTTAACAGAAAGCACAGATACGCAGTATTTT.